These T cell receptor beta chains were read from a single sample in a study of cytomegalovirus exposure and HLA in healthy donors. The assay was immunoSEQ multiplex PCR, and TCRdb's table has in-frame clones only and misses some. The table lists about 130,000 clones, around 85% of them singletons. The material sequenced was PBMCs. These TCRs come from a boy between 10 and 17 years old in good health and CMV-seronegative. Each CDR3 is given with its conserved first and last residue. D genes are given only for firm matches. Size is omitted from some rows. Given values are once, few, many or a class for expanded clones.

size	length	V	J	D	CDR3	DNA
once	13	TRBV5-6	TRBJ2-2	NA	CASRPRNTGELFF	TGTGCCAGCAGACCGAGGAACACCGGGGAGCTGTTTTTT
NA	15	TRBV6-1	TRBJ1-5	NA	CASSEGTASNQPQHF	TGTGCCAGCAGTGAAGGGACAGCGAGCAATCAGCCCCAGCATTTT
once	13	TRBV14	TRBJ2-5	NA	CASSQGGGETQYF	TGTGCCAGCAGCCAAGGAGGGGGAGAGACCCAGTACTTC
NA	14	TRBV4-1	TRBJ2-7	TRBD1	CASSHRDSSYEQYF	TGCGCCAGCAGCCACCGGGACAGCTCCTACGAGCAGTACTTC
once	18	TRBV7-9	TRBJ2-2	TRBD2	CASSSALLAGASTGELFF	TGTGCCAGCAGCTCAGCCCTTCTAGCGGGGGCCTCCACCGGGGAGCTGTTTTTT
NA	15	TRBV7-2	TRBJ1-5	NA	CASSLWEGSGQPQHF	TGTGCCAGCAGCTTATGGGAGGGATCGGGTCAGCCCCAGCATTTT
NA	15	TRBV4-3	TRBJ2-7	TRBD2	CASSQGLAGPYEQYF	TGCGCCAGCAGCCAAGGACTAGCGGGCCCCTACGAGCAGTACTTC
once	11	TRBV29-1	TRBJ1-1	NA	CSVFGGIVAFF	TGCAGCGTTTTTGGGGGGATTGTGGCTTTCTTT
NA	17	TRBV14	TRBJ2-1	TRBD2	CASSPTPSSGVYNEQFF	TGTGCCAGCAGCCCGACTCCTAGTAGCGGGGTATACAATGAGCAGTTCTTC
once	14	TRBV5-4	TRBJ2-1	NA	CASSLVRLSPEQFF	TGTGCCAGCAGCTTGGTCCGCCTATCGCCTGAGCAGTTCTTC
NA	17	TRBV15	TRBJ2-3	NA	CATSRDLRLTSTDTQYF	TGTGCCACCAGCAGAGATCTGCGGCTGACTAGCACAGATACGCAGTATTTT
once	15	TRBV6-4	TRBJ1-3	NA	CASSDRQASGNTIYF	TGTGCCAGCAGTGACAGGCAGGCCTCTGGAAACACCATATATTTT
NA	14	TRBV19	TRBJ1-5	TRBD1	CASWDRGSDQPQHF	TGTGCCAGTTGGGACAGGGGATCCGATCAGCCCCAGCATTTT
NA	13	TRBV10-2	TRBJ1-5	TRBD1	CASTGTAYQPQHF	TGCGCCAGCACAGGGACAGCTTATCAGCCCCAGCATTTT
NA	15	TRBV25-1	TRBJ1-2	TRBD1	CASSEYSRQGMGYTF	TGTGCCAGCAGTGAATATTCCCGACAGGGGATGGGCTACACCTTC
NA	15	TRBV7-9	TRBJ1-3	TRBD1	CASSLETGTGNTIYF	TGTGCCAGCAGCTTAGAGACAGGGACTGGAAACACCATATATTTT
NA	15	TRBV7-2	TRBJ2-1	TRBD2	CASSSSGGYYNEQFF	TGTGCCAGCAGCTCTAGCGGGGGCTATTACAATGAGCAGTTCTTC
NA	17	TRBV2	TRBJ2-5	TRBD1	CASSQQGTVRPQETQYF	TGTGCCAGCAGCCAACAAGGGACAGTCCGACCTCAAGAGACCCAGTACTTC
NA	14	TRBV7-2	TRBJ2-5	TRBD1	CASSPRDRPQAQYF	TGTGCCAGCAGCCCCCGGGACAGGCCCCAGGCCCAGTACTTC
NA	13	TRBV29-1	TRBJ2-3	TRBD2	CSVDWAGEDTQYF	TGCAGCGTTGATTGGGCGGGAGAAGATACGCAGTATTTT
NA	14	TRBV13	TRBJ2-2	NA	CASTRWSGTGELFF	TGTGCCAGCACTAGGTGGAGCGGCACCGGGGAGCTGTTTTTT
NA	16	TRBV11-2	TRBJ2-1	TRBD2	CASSLLAGGSYNEQFF	TGTGCCAGCAGCTTACTAGCGGGAGGGTCCTACAATGAGCAGTTCTTC
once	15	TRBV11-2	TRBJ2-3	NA	CASSILDILADTQYF	TGTGCCAGCAGCATCCTGGACATTCTCGCAGATACGCAGTATTTT
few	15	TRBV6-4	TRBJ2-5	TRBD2	CASSVEAGGQETQYF	TGTGCCAGCAGCGTTGAAGCGGGGGGGCAAGAGACCCAGTACTTC
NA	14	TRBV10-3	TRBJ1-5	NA	CAISEQGTNQPQHF	TGTGCCATCAGTGAGCAGGGTACCAATCAGCCCCAGCATTTT
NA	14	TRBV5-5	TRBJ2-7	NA	CASSLDGAPYEQYF	TGTGCCAGCAGCTTGGATGGGGCCCCCTACGAGCAGTACTTC
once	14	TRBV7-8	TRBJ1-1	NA	CASSSDDGGMEAFF	TGTGCCAGCAGCTCCGACGACGGGGGTATGGAAGCTTTCTTT
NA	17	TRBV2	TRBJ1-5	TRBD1	CASSGTGGQLSNQPQHF	TGTGCCAGCAGCGGGACAGGGGGGCAATTAAGCAATCAGCCCCAGCATTTT
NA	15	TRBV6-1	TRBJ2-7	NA	CASSDGWGMGGEQYF	TGTGCCAGCAGTGACGGATGGGGGATGGGAGGCGAGCAGTACTTC
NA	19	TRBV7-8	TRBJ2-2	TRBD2	CASSLAPSGTSGRTGELFF	TGTGCCAGCAGCTTAGCACCTTCGGGGACTAGCGGGAGAACCGGGGAGCTGTTTTTT
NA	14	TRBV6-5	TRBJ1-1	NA	CASSSPVSGTEAFF	TGTGCCAGCAGTTCTCCAGTGTCGGGAACTGAAGCTTTCTTT
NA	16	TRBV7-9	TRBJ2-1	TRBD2	CASSLLEREYADEQFF	TGTGCCAGCAGCTTGTTGGAGCGGGAGTATGCCGATGAGCAGTTCTTC
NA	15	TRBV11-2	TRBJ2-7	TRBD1	CASSLIWTGGNEQYF	TGTGCCAGCAGCTTGATCTGGACAGGGGGCAACGAGCAGTACTTC
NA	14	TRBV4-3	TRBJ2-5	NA	CASSQGTHQETQYF	TGCGCCAGCAGCCAAGGGACTCATCAAGAGACCCAGTACTTC
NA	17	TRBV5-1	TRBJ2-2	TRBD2	CASSFGYAGGNTGELFF	TGCGCCAGCAGCTTTGGGTACGCGGGAGGGAACACCGGGGAGCTGTTTTTT
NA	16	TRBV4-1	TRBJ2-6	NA	CASSQEGHSGANVLTF	TGCGCCAGCAGCCAAGAGGGACACTCTGGGGCCAACGTCCTGACTTTC
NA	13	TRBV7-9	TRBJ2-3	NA	CASGREPGDTQYF	TGTGCCAGCGGTCGTGAGCCAGGAGATACGCAGTATTTT
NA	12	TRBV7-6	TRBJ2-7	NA	CAVSGSGYEQYF	TGTGCCGTTTCCGGGAGCGGTTACGAGCAGTACTTC
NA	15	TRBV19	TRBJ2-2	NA	CASSIPGHNTGELFF	TGTGCCAGTAGTATTCCGGGACATAACACCGGGGAGCTGTTTTTT